One and the same sample provided the 22 T cell receptor beta chains below, sequenced in a study of blood T cell repertoires in COVID-19 (dated by TCRdb to about 2020). The library was produced with the immunoSEQ multiplex PCR assay. TCRdb retrieved this table from immuneACCESS and kept in-frame rearrangements only. Not all clones are present; in checked studies, unresolved V genes account for under half, and no reason is known for the remainder. In all, the sample holds tens of thousands of clones, and around nine tenths of those were seen once. Clones ranked in the top ten supply approximately 6% of the sample. The sequencing sample was made of peripheral blood. The receptors here all came from a human donor in a cohort sampled during active COVID-19.

The gene calls are TRBV6-6 and TRBJ2-2, with D unclear. The germline V gene encodes CDR1 MNHNY and CDR2 SVGAGI (reference sequence). V was clipped by 2 bases and J by 6 bases, with 10 bases between them. This CDR3 has 14 amino acids. The CDR3 coding sequence is TGTGCCAGCAGTTACGGCCCCCACGCCGGGGAGCTGTTTTTT. Residues: CASSYGPHAGELFF.

V usage is TRBV29-1 and J usage is TRBJ2-1, with a weak D call TRBD2 (5 bases). This CDR3 has 16 amino acids. Trimming removed 0 bases at V and 6 bases at J, with 18 bases between. In germline, CDR1 is SQVTM, CDR2 ANQGSEA. CDR3 sequence reads: CSVEEQRRYIPNEQFF. CDR3 in DNA: TGCAGCGTTGAAGAACAGAGGAGGTATATTCCCAATGAGCAGTTCTTC.

DNA for the CDR3: TGTGCCAGCAGTCCTCAACGCCGGACAGGGCTAGGGTTTAACATTCGCGAGCAGTACTTC. As protein: CASSPQRRTGLGFNIREQYF. The chain recombines TRBV28 with TRBJ2-7, with 8 bases lining up with TRBD1. Per germline, CDR1 MDHEN and CDR2 SYDVKM. There are 20 residues in the CDR3. J gave up 6 bases and V 5 bases, and 27 bases lay outside the gene matches. Full variable domain (rest looked up from reference TRBV28 and TRBJ2-7): DVKVTQSSRYLVKRTGEKVFLECVQDMDHENMFWYRQDPGLGLRLIYFSYDVKMKEKGDIPEGYSVSREKKERFSLILESASTNQTSMYLCASSPQRRTGLGFNIREQYFGPGTRLTVT.

V and J are TRBV7-2 and TRBJ2-7; 8 bases line up with TRBD2. Trimming removed 5 bases from V and 4 bases from J; junction bases left unmatched: 13. CDR3 length: 16 amino acids. From germline, CDR1 is SGHTA and CDR2 FQGNSA. This CDR3 is CASSLQGTSPPYEQYF. The CDR3 coding sequence is TGTGCCAGCAGCCTTCAAGGGACTAGTCCTCCTTACGAGCAGTACTTC.

CDR3 sequence: CASSLVSGQGRGEQYF. The CDR3 DNA is TGTGCCAGCAGCTTAGTATCGGGACAGGGACGGGGCGAGCAGTACTTC. The gene calls are TRBV7-9 and TRBJ2-7, with 9 nucleotides matching TRBD1. This CDR3 is built from 16 residues. After removal of 1 base from V and 6 bases from J, the junction contained 10 bases not matched to a gene. Germline assignment: CDR1 SEHNR and CDR2 FQNEAQ (reference sequence).

The V call is TRBV5-1, the J call TRBJ2-2, with 10 bases matching TRBD2. The CDR3 has 17 amino acids. Losses at the gene ends were 1 base for V and 6 bases for J; bases not matched to a gene: 9. Germline V gene lookup returns CDR1 SGHRS and CDR2 YFSETQ. The CDR3 DNA follows: TGCGCCAGCAGCTTGCAACGGGATAGCGGGGGGCCCGGGGAGCTGTTTTTT. Translation gives CASSLQRDSGGPGELFF.

The chain uses TRBV28 and TRBJ2-1; TRBD1 agrees at 10 bases. Trimming took 7 bases from V and 4 from J; bases not matched to a gene: 10. The V gene's germline CDR1 is MDHEN and CDR2 SYDVKM. The CDR3 extends over 16 amino acids. In nucleotides, the CDR3 is TGTGCCAGCATTCCCCGACAGGGGGCCAGATACAATGAGCAGTTCTTC. It codes for CASIPRQGARYNEQFF. Combining the CDR3 with reference TRBV28 and TRBJ2-1 gives the whole variable domain DVKVTQSSRYLVKRTGEKVFLECVQDMDHENMFWYRQDPGLGLRLIYFSYDVKMKEKGDIPEGYSVSREKKERFSLILESASTNQTSMYLCASIPRQGARYNEQFFGPGTRLTVL.

This clone appeared once. This sequence joins TRBV28 and TRBJ1-3; D is ambiguous. The V end lost 3 bases, the J end lost 0 bases, and 6 bases lay between the germline ends. There are 14 residues in the CDR3. Germline V gives CDR1 MDHEN, CDR2 SYDVKM. The CDR3 protein is CASSLGSSGNTIYF. CDR3 sequence (DNA): TGTGCCAGCAGTTTGGGCAGCTCTGGAAACACCATATATTTT. Full variable domain (rest looked up from reference TRBV28 and TRBJ1-3): DVKVTQSSRYLVKRTGEKVFLECVQDMDHENMFWYRQDPGLGLRLIYFSYDVKMKEKGDIPEGYSVSREKKERFSLILESASTNQTSMYLCASSLGSSGNTIYFGEGSWLTVV.

J is TRBJ2-5 and V is TRBV11-3; 8 bases align to TRBD1. This CDR3 contains 13 residues. From germline, CDR1 is SGHNT and CDR2 YENEEA. V trimming: 5 bases; J trimming: 3 bases; junction bases outside the gene matches: 2. The CDR3 bases are TGTGCCAGCAGCCTACAGGGGGAAGAGACCCAGTACTTC. Its protein product is CASSLQGEETQYF. The full variable domain, with the rest looked up from reference TRBV11-3 and TRBJ2-5, is EAGVVQSPRYKIIEKKQPVAFWCNPISGHNTLYWYLQNLGQGPELLIRYENEEAVDDSQLPKDRFSAERLKGVDSTLKIQPAELGDSAVYLCASSLQGEETQYFGPGTRLLVL.

The rearrangement links TRBV7-9 to TRBJ2-2; D uncertain. Germline CDR1 reads SEHNR; CDR2 reads FQNEAQ (reference sequence). The length of the CDR3 is 12 residues. V lost 6 bases and J 1 base, leaving 3 bases between the germline ends. In DNA form, the CDR3 reads TGTGCCAGCAGTCTGAACACCGGGGAGCTGTTTTTT. It translates to CASSLNTGELFF.

The chain employs TRBV5-1 and TRBJ2-1; D ambiguous. The V end was cut by 1 base, the J end by 4 bases, with 9 bases between. The CDR3 has 14 residues. Germline CDR1 SGHRS, CDR2 YFSETQ. CDR3 protein: CASSLFQAYNEQFF. The CDR3 bases are TGCGCCAGCAGCTTGTTCCAGGCTTACAATGAGCAGTTCTTC.

The chain recombines TRBV20-1 with TRBJ2-3, with 9 bases matching TRBD2. With V trimmed by 3 bases and J by 3 bases, 4 bases remained unmatched. Germline lookup yields CDR1 DFQATT and CDR2 SNEGSKA (reference sequence). The CDR3 consists of 14 residues. The CDR3 is CSASSGSTTDTQYF. CDR3 DNA sequence: TGCAGTGCTAGTAGCGGGAGTACAACAGATACGCAGTATTTT.

The rearrangement joins TRBV9 to TRBJ2-7; 10 bases are shared with TRBD1. CDR3 size: 14 residues. CDR1 is SGDLS, CDR2 YYNGEE, per germline. The ends lost 4 bases at V and 2 bases at J; junction bases unmatched: 3. CDR3 sequence reads: CASSIGQGAYEQYF. The CDR3 bases are TGTGCCAGCAGCATCGGACAGGGGGCCTACGAGCAGTACTTC.

The chain carries TRBV7-7 and TRBJ2-1, with a tentative D call TRBD2 (6 bases). This CDR3 has 15 amino acids. Germline V lookup: CDR1 SSHAT, CDR2 FNYEAQ (reference sequence). Trimming removed 4 bases from V and 6 bases from J, with 16 bases in between. The DNA for the CDR3 is TGTGCCAGCAGCTCTCTGGCGGGGCACTCCAATGAGCAGTTCTTC. Its translation is CASSSLAGHSNEQFF.

This clone was detected only once. The V gene is TRBV21-1, the J gene TRBJ1-2; TRBD1 reflects the table's D call only, with no check against the DNA. TRBV21-1 is noted as a pseudogene. The CDR3 consists of 17 residues. Here the CDR3 reads CASSNGDRGVWTYGYTF. The CDR3 DNA is TGTGCCAGCAGCAATGGGGACAGGGGGGTTTGGACCTATGGCTACACCTTC.

This clone was found once. V usage is TRBV20-1 and J usage is TRBJ2-1; 7 bases fit TRBD1. Trimming cost V 3 bases and J 2 bases; bases outside gene matches: 4. The CDR3 is 14 amino acids. The germline CDR1 and CDR2 sequences are DFQATT and SNEGSKA (reference sequence). The CDR3 spells CSASRGPAYNEQFF. The CDR3 DNA sequence: TGCAGTGCTAGTAGGGGGCCCGCCTACAATGAGCAGTTCTTC.

The chain joins TRBV5-6 to TRBJ2-7; D perhaps matches TRBD1 (6 bases). V dropped 0 bases and J dropped 2 bases, with 21 bases sitting between them. The CDR3 loop spans 18 amino acids. Germline V gives CDR1 SGHDT, CDR2 YYEEEE. The CDR3 protein is CASSLGLLGGHLTYEQYF. As DNA, the CDR3 is TGTGCCAGCAGCTTGGGGCTGCTTGGGGGCCACCTAACCTACGAGCAGTACTTC.

V gene TRBV7-2 combines with J gene TRBJ2-3; 13 nucleotides agree with TRBD2. This CDR3 has 15 amino acids. CDR1 and CDR2 (germline): SGHTA, FQGNSA. V was pared by 5 bases and J by 5 bases, with 4 bases of the junction left unmatched. CDR3 DNA sequence: TGTGCCAGCAGCCCGACTAGCGGGAGGAGAGATACGCAGTATTTT. This encodes CASSPTSGRRDTQYF.

The CDR3 region has the DNA TGTGCCAGTAGTGCCCAGGGTGGCACTAATGAAAAACTGTTTTTT. Translation: CASSAQGGTNEKLFF. The J gene is TRBJ1-4, the V gene TRBV19; TRBD1 is a possible D gene (5 bases). The V and J ends lost 5 bases and 2 bases respectively, with 12 bases between them. Germline CDR1 is LNHDA and CDR2 is SQIVND (reference sequence). This CDR3 is 15 amino acids long.

V gene TRBV20-1 combines with J gene TRBJ1-3, with D unclear. Germline assignment: CDR1 DFQATT and CDR2 SNEGSKA (reference sequence). V lost 6 bases, J lost 4 bases, and 7 bases lay in between. The CDR3 totals 11 residues. The CDR3 is CSAFGGNTIYF. DNA of the CDR3: TGCAGTGCGTTCGGGGGAAACACCATATATTTT.

This rearrangement joins TRBV2 to TRBJ2-2, with D unclear. The CDR3 sequence is 14 residues long. Germline V gene lookup returns CDR1 SNHLY and CDR2 FYNNEI. Trimming removed 1 base at V and 0 bases at J, with 3 bases between. CDR3 DNA: TGTGCCAGCAGTGAAGTAGCGAACACCGGGGAGCTGTTTTTT. Translation gives CASSEVANTGELFF.

This chain uses TRBV15 with TRBJ2-1; 9 bases are shared with TRBD2. With 0 bases clipped from V and 8 bases from J, the junction kept 8 bases outside the gene matches. The germline CDR1 and CDR2 sequences are LNHNV and YYDKDF (reference sequence). The CDR3 has 16 residues. This CDR3 is CATSRDFAGGPDEQFF. The CDR3 DNA reads TGTGCCACCAGCAGAGATTTTGCGGGAGGGCCGGATGAGCAGTTCTTC.